Each of the 22 T cell receptor beta chains below was sequenced from the same sample in a study of shared clonotypes between healthy human individuals. Clones were sequenced by immunoSEQ multiplex PCR, and TCRdb holds only the in-frame ones, with some missing. The data hold some 2,000,000 clones, with 95% observed a single time. Sequencing input: naive CD4+ T cells sorted from blood. The subset denotes: CD45RA+ positively selected. The source is a man in his late teens or twenties in good health.

The rearrangement uses TRBV30 and TRBJ2-2; no reliable D call. The CDR3 contains 17 residues. Per germline, CDR1 GTSNPN and CDR2 SVGIG (reference sequence). V was cut by 1 base and J by 4 bases, with 19 bases left in between. Here the CDR3 DNA reads TGTGCCTGGAGTGAGCCTGGAGCGTGGTTGGGCACCGGGGAGCTGTTTTTT. It is translated as CAWSEPGAWLGTGELFF.

The chain employs TRBV7-9 and TRBJ2-5; D is undetermined. CDR1 SEHNR and CDR2 FQNEAQ come from the germline V gene (reference sequence). V lost 6 bases and J 5 bases, leaving 10 bases between the germline ends. The CDR3 totals 12 residues. CDR3 residues: CASRPDGETQYF. DNA of the CDR3: TGTGCCAGCAGGCCCGACGGGGAGACCCAGTACTTC.

The chain uses TRBV2 and TRBJ2-3, with 8 bases lining up with TRBD2. V trimming: 6 bases; J trimming: 4 bases; junction bases outside the gene matches: 27. The germline gives CDR1 SNHLY, CDR2 FYNNEI. The CDR3 totals 21 residues. The CDR3 nucleotides read TGTGCCAGCAGGAGCCCCGGGGGTTGGTCTAGCGGGTCAAATTTCCCAGATACGCAGTATTTT. Translated: CASRSPGGWSSGSNFPDTQYF.

This chain joins TRBV7-9 and TRBJ2-1; 7 bases agree with TRBD2. V gave up 1 base and J gave up 3 bases; unmatched junction bases: 3. The germline gives CDR1 SEHNR, CDR2 FQNEAQ (reference sequence). CDR3 length: 15 amino acids. The DNA of the CDR3 is TGTGCCAGCAGCTTAGGGGAGGGTGGCTACAATGAGCAGTTCTTC. Translating gives CASSLGEGGYNEQFF.

To note about this clone: Other DNA sequences in this specimen translate into the identical CDR3. The V and J genes are TRBV30 and TRBJ2-5, with D possibly TRBD2 on 5 matching bases. The V and J ends lost 3 bases and 5 bases respectively, with 7 bases between them. The CDR3 is made up of 11 amino acids. Germline values: CDR1 GTSNPN, CDR2 SVGIG (reference sequence). The DNA of the CDR3 is TGTGCCTGGAGCCGAGGGGAGACCCAGTACTTC. Its translation is CAWSRGETQYF.

CDR3 in amino acids: CASSEWGAPSYEQYF. The CDR3 DNA is TGTGCCAGCAGTGAATGGGGGGCTCCCTCCTACGAGCAGTACTTC. This rearrangement joins TRBV25-1 to TRBJ2-7, with D perhaps matching TRBD1 or TRBD2 (6 bases each). Looked up from germline, CDR1 is MGHDK and CDR2 is SYGVNS. V lost 1 base and J 0 bases, leaving 10 bases between the germline ends. The CDR3 spans 15 residues.

This chain joins TRBV7-9 and TRBJ2-3, with no clear D. The CDR3 is made up of 15 amino acids. Germline V lookup: CDR1 SEHNR, CDR2 FQNEAQ (reference sequence). Trimming left V 5 bases short and J 0 bases short, with 12 bases between. The CDR3 DNA sequence: TGTGCCAGCAGCCCAGCTGGCAGAAGCACAGATACGCAGTATTTT. Protein sequence: CASSPAGRSTDTQYF.

The chain couples TRBV19 to TRBJ1-6; D ambiguous. Trimming removed 3 bases at V and 5 bases at J, with 5 bases between. The CDR3 covers 13 residues. CDR1 is LNHDA and CDR2 is SQIVND in the germline V gene (reference sequence). The CDR3 spells CASSMEDNSPLHF. The CDR3 region has the DNA TGTGCCAGTAGTATGGAGGATAATTCACCCCTCCACTTT.

The rearrangement uses TRBV27 and TRBJ1-1; no clear D gene. From germline, CDR1 is MNHEY and CDR2 SMNVEV (reference sequence). Trimming pared 4 bases from V and 6 bases from J, leaving 9 bases between. CDR3 length: 12 amino acids. CDR3 coding DNA: TGTGCCAGCAGTTCCTTGGGAGCTGAAGCTTTCTTT. This encodes CASSSLGAEAFF.

The V and J genes are TRBV30 and TRBJ1-6; the D gene is possibly TRBD1 (5 bases). This CDR3 is 16 amino acids long. Per the germline V gene, CDR1 is GTSNPN and CDR2 is SVGIG (reference sequence). Deletions cut 1 base from V and 0 bases from J, with 10 bases between. The CDR3 DNA is TGTGCCTGGAGTGACGCAGGGAGCTCCTATAATTCACCCCTCCACTTT. This encodes CAWSDAGSSYNSPLHF. Variable domain in full (rest from reference TRBV30 and TRBJ1-6): SQTIHQWPATLVQPVGSPLSLECTVEGTSNPNLYWYRQAAGRGLQLLFYSVGIGQISSEVPQNLSASRPQDRQFILSSKKLLLSDSGFYLCAWSDAGSSYNSPLHFGNGTRLTVT.

CDR3 region: CASSSAGTFEAFF. In DNA, the CDR3 is TGTGCCAGCAGTTCGGCAGGTACCTTCGAAGCTTTCTTT. This rearrangement joins TRBV6-5 to TRBJ1-1; D is ambiguous. The CDR3 is 13 residues long. V shed 4 bases and J shed 8 bases, with 14 bases lying between them. In germline, CDR1 is MNHEY, CDR2 SVGAGI.

The J gene is TRBJ1-2, the V gene TRBV29-1; 10 nucleotides line up with TRBD1. There are 13 residues in the CDR3. Germline trimming cut 3 bases from V and 9 bases from J; bases unmatched to any gene: 7. Per germline, CDR1 SQVTM and CDR2 ANQGSEA. CDR3 sequence: CSVERGQGDSYTF. CDR3 in DNA: TGCAGCGTTGAGCGAGGACAGGGGGACAGCTACACCTTC.

The chain uses TRBV5-1 and TRBJ2-7; the match to TRBD1 covers 9 bases. Trimming at V came to 7 bases and at J to 9 bases, leaving 14 bases not matched to a gene. CDR3 length equals 14 residues. Looked up from germline, CDR1 is SGHRS and CDR2 is YFSETQ. The CDR3 DNA reads TGCGCCAGCGGGCCGGGACAGGGAAGTTCAGGGCAGTACTTC. This translates into CASGPGQGSSGQYF.

V usage is TRBV10-3 and J usage is TRBJ1-2; D not certain. The germline V gene encodes CDR1 ENHRY and CDR2 SYGVKD. The CDR3 loop spans 16 amino acids. V lost 3 bases to trimming and J lost 2 bases, with 16 bases between them. The CDR3: CAISEPSNGMNYGYTF. CDR3 bases: TGTGCCATCAGTGAACCTAGCAACGGTATGAACTATGGCTACACCTTC.

The chain combines TRBV9 with TRBJ2-2; TRBD2 aligns across 9 bases. Germline values: CDR1 SGDLS, CDR2 YYNGEE. This CDR3 has 17 residues. V shed 4 bases and J 2 bases; nucleotides not matched to a gene: 9. CDR3 residues: CASSSRGTSRNTGELFF. DNA for the CDR3: TGTGCCAGCAGCTCGAGGGGGACTAGCAGAAACACCGGGGAGCTGTTTTTT. Complete variable domain (other parts from reference TRBV9 and TRBJ2-2): DSGVTQTPKHLITATGQRVTLRCSPRSGDLSVYWYQQSLDQGLQFLIQYYNGEERAKGNILERFSAQQFPDLHSELNLSSLELGDSALYFCASSSRGTSRNTGELFFGEGSRLTVL.

The V and J genes are TRBV2 and TRBJ1-4; a weak D match, TRBD1 (5 bases). Deletions cut 4 bases from V and 2 bases from J, with 11 bases between. The CDR3 totals 15 residues. In germline, CDR1 is SNHLY, CDR2 FYNNEI. CDR3 amino acids: CASSANGGTNEKLFF. The DNA of the CDR3 is TGTGCCAGCAGTGCCAACGGGGGGACTAATGAAAAACTGTTTTTT.

V usage is TRBV5-1 and J usage is TRBJ1-4, with a weak D call TRBD1 (5 bases). The V gene's germline CDR1 is SGHRS and CDR2 YFSETQ. Deletions cut 2 bases from V and 8 bases from J, with 13 bases between. This CDR3 spans 14 amino acids. CDR3 in amino acids: CASSFGPGSEKLFF. The CDR3 DNA reads TGCGCCAGCAGCTTTGGGCCAGGGAGCGAAAAACTGTTTTTT. Full variable domain (rest looked up from reference TRBV5-1 and TRBJ1-4): KAGVTQTPRYLIKTRGQQVTLSCSPISGHRSVSWYQQTPGQGLQFLFEYFSETQRNKGNFPGRFSGRQFSNSRSEMNVSTLELGDSALYLCASSFGPGSEKLFFGSGTQLSVL.

This clone showed up just a few times. V gene TRBV19 combines with J gene TRBJ1-1; D is unresolved. In germline, CDR1 is LNHDA, CDR2 SQIVND (reference sequence). V shed 6 bases and J shed 5 bases, with 19 bases lying between them. The CDR3 is 15 residues long. CDR3 protein: CASRLGASLRTEAFF. The DNA for the CDR3 is TGTGCCAGTAGACTAGGTGCATCTCTGAGGACTGAAGCTTTCTTT.

The V and J genes are TRBV5-1 and TRBJ2-1; D is ambiguous. CDR1 is SGHRS and CDR2 is YFSETQ in the germline V gene. CDR3 length: 14 amino acids. V was clipped by 0 bases and J by 4 bases, with 8 bases between them. CDR3 amino acids: CASSLVGTYNEQFF. The CDR3 coding sequence is TGCGCCAGCAGCTTGGTCGGAACTTACAATGAGCAGTTCTTC.

The chain recombines TRBV30 with TRBJ2-7, with a tentative D call TRBD2 (5 bases). Trimming removed 2 bases from V and 7 bases from J, with 15 bases in between. CDR3 length equals 13 residues. The germline V gene encodes CDR1 GTSNPN and CDR2 SVGIG (reference sequence). CDR3 coding DNA: TGTGCCTGGAGTTATAGCGCGGGTGGGGAGCAGTACTTC. Translating it yields CAWSYSAGGEQYF.

V is TRBV7-9 and J is TRBJ1-2, with D hard to call. Germline V gives CDR1 SEHNR, CDR2 FQNEAQ (reference sequence). The germline V and J ends were trimmed by 2 bases and 2 bases, with 9 bases remaining between them. The CDR3 sequence is 14 residues long. CDR3 residues: CASSLRVANYGYTF. For the CDR3, the DNA is TGTGCCAGCAGCTTAAGGGTAGCGAACTATGGCTACACCTTC. Filled out from reference TRBV7-9 and TRBJ1-2, the complete variable domain reads DTGVSQNPRHKITKRGQNVTFRCDPISEHNRLYWYRQTLGQGPEFLTYFQNEAQLEKSRLLSDRFSAERPKGSFSTLEIQRTEQGDSAMYLCASSLRVANYGYTFGSGTRLTVV.

The J gene is TRBJ2-7, the V gene TRBV6-5; D ambiguous. CDR3 length: 12 amino acids. Trimming stripped 2 bases from V and 11 bases from J, with 13 bases between. The germline CDR1 and CDR2 sequences are MNHEY and SVGAGI. DNA of the CDR3: TGTGCCAGCAGTTACGGCGGCAGAGGAGAGTACTTC. Amino acids: CASSYGGRGEYF.